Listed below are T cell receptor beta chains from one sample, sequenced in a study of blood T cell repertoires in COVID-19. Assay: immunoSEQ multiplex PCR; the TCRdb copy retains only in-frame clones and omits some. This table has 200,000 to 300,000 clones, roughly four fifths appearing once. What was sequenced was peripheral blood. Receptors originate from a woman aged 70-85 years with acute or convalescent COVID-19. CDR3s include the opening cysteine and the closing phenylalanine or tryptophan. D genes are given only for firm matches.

CDR3: CASSETDGGQPQHF
DNA: TGTGCCAGCAGTGAGACAGACGGGGGTCAGCCCCAGCATTTT
V: TRBV6-1
J: TRBJ1-5
D: .

CDR3: CASSAVEDMNTEAFF
DNA: TGTGCCAGCAGCGCCGTGGAGGATATGAACACTGAAGCTTTCTTT
V: TRBV9
J: TRBJ1-1
D: .

CDR3: CASSDRGEGTNYGYTF
DNA: TGTGCCAGCAGCGACAGGGGAGAGGGGACTAACTATGGCTACACCTTC
V: TRBV28
J: TRBJ1-2
D: TRBD1

CDR3: CATSPGTGNTEAFF
DNA: TGTGCCACCAGTCCCGGGACAGGAAACACTGAAGCTTTCTTT
V: TRBV10-3
J: TRBJ1-1
D: TRBD1

CDR3: CSVDSGQGRTDTQYF
DNA: TGCAGCGTTGATTCGGGACAGGGGAGAACAGATACGCAGTATTTT
V: TRBV29-1
J: TRBJ2-3
D: TRBD1

CDR3: CASSELLNNSPLHF
DNA: TGTGCCAGCAGTGAATTACTTAATAATTCACCCCTCCACTTT
V: TRBV6-1
J: TRBJ1-6
D: .

CDR3: CATSDRRTEKSSYNEQFF
DNA: TGTGCCACCAGTGACCGACGGACTGAAAAGAGCTCCTACAATGAGCAGTTCTTC
V: TRBV24-1
J: TRBJ2-1
D: .

CDR3: CASSSDSQGRDTEAFF
DNA: TGTGCCAGCAGCTCAGACTCACAGGGTAGAGACACTGAAGCTTTCTTT
V: TRBV9
J: TRBJ1-1
D: .

CDR3: CASSLRRGRDSNVLTF
DNA: TGTGCTAGCAGCCTCAGGAGGGGCAGAGACTCCAACGTCCTGACTTTC
V: TRBV11-2
J: TRBJ2-6
D: .

CDR3: CASSISVAGGPDTQYF
DNA: TGTGCCAGTAGTATATCGGTAGCGGGGGGGCCAGATACGCAGTATTTT
V: TRBV19
J: TRBJ2-3
D: TRBD2

CDR3: CASSQRPGGTEAFF
DNA: TGTGCCAGCAGCCAACGGCCCGGGGGCACTGAAGCTTTCTTT
V: TRBV3-1/TRBV3-2
J: TRBJ1-1
D: .

CDR3: CASSLSWGDYGYTF
DNA: TGTGCCAGCAGTTTATCATGGGGGGACTATGGCTACACCTTC
V: TRBV27
J: TRBJ1-2
D: .

CDR3: CASSVGGAGEKLFF
DNA: TGTGCCAGCAGCGTCGGAGGGGCTGGGGAAAAACTGTTTTTT
V: TRBV6-5
J: TRBJ1-4
D: .

CDR3: CSDEGYTF
DNA: TGCAGTGACGAGGGCTACACCTTC
V: TRBV20-1
J: TRBJ1-2
D: .

CDR3: CAISQTGTGVGETQYF
DNA: TGTGCCATCAGTCAAACCGGGACAGGGGTGGGAGAGACCCAGTACTTC
V: TRBV10-3
J: TRBJ2-5
D: TRBD1

CDR3: CASSLLLGSGGPNTGELFF
DNA: TGTGCCAGCAGTTTATTGTTGGGTAGCGGGGGCCCGAACACCGGGGAGCTGTTTTTT
V: TRBV28
J: TRBJ2-2
D: TRBD2

CDR3: CASSDLRDRDTGYTF
DNA: TGTGCCAGCAGTGATCTACGGGACAGGGATACTGGCTACACCTTC
V: TRBV2
J: TRBJ1-2
D: TRBD1

CDR3: CATSDLPGTSQDTQYF
DNA: TGTGCCACCAGTGATCTTCCCGGGACTAGTCAAGATACGCAGTATTTT
V: TRBV24-1
J: TRBJ2-3
D: TRBD2

CDR3: CASRSAGSSYNEQFF
DNA: TGTGCCAGCAGATCAGCGGGGAGCTCCTACAATGAGCAGTTCTTC
V: TRBV6-5
J: TRBJ2-1
D: TRBD2

CDR3: CASSYRDSGYTF
DNA: TGTGCCAGCAGTTATCGGGACTCCGGGTACACCTTC
V: TRBV6-6
J: TRBJ1-2
D: .